This T cell receptor (beta chain) was profiled in a study of OX40 agonist ivuxolimab in advanced cancers. Background on the study: Mean age approximately 61 years, range about 23 to 85; 82.7% male. Partial responses, seen in three patients, involved one hepatocellular carcinoma and two cutaneous melanomas.

Only in-frame clones appear in the TCRdb table, and some are missing; sequencing was by immunoSEQ multiplex PCR. Of 45,000 to 50,000 clones listed, approximately 90% are singletons. Comments on this clone: Its antigen is currently unknown.

Whole-study results and caveats: CD4+ and CD8+ T cells in blood underwent clonal expansion by week 6 at 0.1 to 3.0 mg/kg.

Trimming took 3 bases from V and 8 from J, leaving 13 bases between them. CDR1 is MDHEN and CDR2 is SYDVKM in the germline V gene. The CDR3 is 14 amino acids. Systemic immunosuppression or a history of autoimmune disease excluded patients. The chain uses TRBV28 and TRBJ1-4; D is perhaps TRBD1 (5 bases). This specimen consisted of CD4+ or CD8+ T cells sorted from blood, obtained in a trial of the OX40 agonist ivuxolimab. The TCR sequence derives from an adult with an advanced solid tumor such as melanoma, head and neck, liver or kidney cancer. DNA of the CDR3: TGTGCCAGCAGTTTCGGGGGGGGTTGGGAAAAACTGTTTTTT. It encodes CASSFGGGWEKLFF. Filled out from reference TRBV28 and TRBJ1-4, the complete variable domain reads DVKVTQSSRYLVKRTGEKVFLECVQDMDHENMFWYRQDPGLGLRLIYFSYDVKMKEKGDIPEGYSVSREKKERFSLILESASTNQTSMYLCASSFGGGWEKLFFGSGTQLSVL.